This TCR beta chain was documented in a study of T cells after posttransplantation cyclophosphamide. Busulfan-fludarabine conditioning, marrow transplant, and cyclophosphamide on days +3 and +4 were administered. Comment on this clone: The antigen is not known.

The trim removed 2 bases at V and 5 bases at J, leaving 2 bases unmatched. CDR1 and CDR2 (germline): LGHNA, YNFKEQ. The CDR3 spans 14 residues. Study-wide points: Recipient CMV seropositivity and CMV reactivation strongly tracked TRB clonality. Donor CD8+ memory clones often dominated recipient blood repertoires at later times.

Measured with immunoSEQ multiplex PCR; TCRdb has only the in-frame clones, and not every one. The sample shows 10,000 to 12,000 clones, roughly 86% of them seen only once. This TCR came from a young adult male patient who received an allogeneic stem cell transplant from a related donor, was CMV-positive, and had acute GVHD only. A subset of T cells may come from the graft donor. The rearrangement uses TRBV4-2 and TRBJ2-5; 10 positions match TRBD1. Material: CD4+ T cells sorted from PBMCs, obtained after allogeneic stem cell transplant with posttransplant cyclophosphamide. CDR3 DNA: TGTGCCAGCAGCCAATCGGACAGGGGGGAGACCCAGTACTTC. Its protein product is CASSQSDRGETQYF.